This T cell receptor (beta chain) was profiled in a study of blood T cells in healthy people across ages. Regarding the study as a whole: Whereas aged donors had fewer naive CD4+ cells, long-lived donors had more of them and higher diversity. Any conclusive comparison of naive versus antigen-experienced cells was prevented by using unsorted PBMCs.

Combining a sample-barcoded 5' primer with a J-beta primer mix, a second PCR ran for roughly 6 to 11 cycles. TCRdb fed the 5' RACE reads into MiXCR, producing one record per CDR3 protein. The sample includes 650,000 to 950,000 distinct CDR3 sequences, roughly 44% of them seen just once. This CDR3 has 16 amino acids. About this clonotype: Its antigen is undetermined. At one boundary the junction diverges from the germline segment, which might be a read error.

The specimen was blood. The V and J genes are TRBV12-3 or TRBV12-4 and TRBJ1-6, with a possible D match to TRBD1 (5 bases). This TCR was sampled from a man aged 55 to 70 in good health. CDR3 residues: CASSFRTSEGNSPPHF. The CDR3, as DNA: TGTGCCAGCAGTTTCAGGACATCCGAAGGGAATTCACCCCCCCACTTT.